This T cell receptor beta chain appears in the sequencing data of a study of blood T cell repertoires in COVID-19. Study-level information: From T cells, B-cell-depleted T cells, or PBMCs came the material, which was cDNA or gDNA.

CDR1 and CDR2 (germline): SQVTM, ANQGSEA. V lost 6 bases to trimming and J lost 3 bases; unmatched junction nucleotides: 8. The CDR3 sequence is 14 residues long. TCRdb keeps only in-frame clones here, not all; method: immunoSEQ multiplex PCR. The sample has 110,000 to 150,000 clones; about four fifths are singletons. The chain has TRBV29-1 and TRBJ2-3; 8 nucleotides line up with TRBD1. This clonotype originated in a human donor in a cohort sampled during active COVID-19. The sequenced material came from peripheral blood. CDR3 loop: CSVLDRGPTDTQYF. The CDR3, as DNA: TGCAGCGTCCTAGACAGGGGCCCTACAGATACGCAGTATTTT.